This entry is about one T cell receptor beta chain. Original handling: It was from reference gene primer amplification that nucleated cell counts were estimated. Produced via immunoSEQ multiplex PCR; TCRdb's table is partial and in-frame only. V, J and clone size are taken as reported in that table, and D and trimming were inferred from the DNA itself. The data contain roughly 340,000 clones, about 89% of them seen just once; the ten biggest clones take up less than 3.5%. The Seattle patients joined while their infection was active and were tracked longitudinally afterward. The record originates from a study of blood T cell repertoires in COVID-19. Study at large: The cDNA or gDNA used as material had been derived from T cells, B-cell-depleted T cells, or PBMCs.

This CDR3 spans 16 amino acids. Germline CDR1 reads SGHVS; CDR2 reads FNYEAQ. Trimming cost V 4 bases and J 7 bases, with 19 bases left between them. The chain has TRBV7-6 and TRBJ2-2, with a weak D call TRBD2 (6 bases). The TCR sequence derives from a woman between 25 and 40 years old with COVID-19, enrolled during active disease. The material sequenced was peripheral blood. CDR3 sequence (DNA): TGTGCCAGCAGCTCCCGACTAGAGGCGACCATCGGGGAGCTGTTTTTT. It specifies CASSSRLEATIGELFF.